The rows below give T cell receptor beta chains drawn from one sample of a study of identical twins. A single record per CDR3 protein comes from TCRdb applying MiXCR to the 5' RACE reads. The sample lists roughly 1.6 million distinct CDR3 sequences, around a third occurring once. What was sequenced was cord blood. The receptors originated from a newborn girl in good health. CDR3s include the opening cysteine and the closing phenylalanine or tryptophan. D genes are given only for firm matches. Expanded clones get a size class; other rows say once, few or many, or leave the size out.

CASSLGGQGPDTQYF TGCGCCAGCAGCTTGGGAGGACAGGGCCCGGATACGCAGTATTTT TRBD1 15 TRBJ2-3 TRBV5-1 few
CASSPRDRGQVGDQPQHF TGTGCCAGCAGTCCCCGGGACAGGGGGCAGGTAGGGGATCAGCCCCAGCATTTT TRBD1 18 TRBJ1-5 TRBV12-3/TRBV12-4 -
CASAAQSRQGLIPYYEQYF TGCGCCAGCGCCGCCCAGTCCAGACAGGGGCTAATACCCTACTACGAGCAGTACTTC TRBD1 19 TRBJ2-7 TRBV5-1 few
CASNFRPSGSNEQFF TGTGCCAGCAACTTTCGTCCTAGCGGGAGTAATGAGCAGTTCTTC TRBD2 15 TRBJ2-1 TRBV5-6 -
CSARGAGDTGELFF TGCAGTGCTAGAGGAGCGGGGGACACCGGGGAGCTGTTTTTT TRBD2 14 TRBJ2-2 TRBV20-1 -
CASSTNRGVHDYNEQFF TGTGCCAGCAGTACCAACCGGGGGGTACACGACTACAATGAGCAGTTCTTC TRBD2 17 TRBJ2-1 TRBV27 -
CSAREGGADTQYF TGCAGTGCTAGAGAGGGGGGGGCAGATACGCAGTATTTT TRBD2 13 TRBJ2-3 TRBV20-1 -
CASSLGLSGNTDTQYF TGTGCCAGCAGCTTAGGGCTTAGCGGTAACACAGATACGCAGTATTTT - 16 TRBJ2-3 TRBV7-8 once
CASSYALNPGGGIRYGYTF TGTGCCAGCAGTTACGCCCTAAACCCAGGGGGCGGGATACGTTATGGCTACACCTTC TRBD1 19 TRBJ1-2 TRBV6-5 many
CASSLYNINYGYTF TGTGCCAGCAGCTTATATAACATCAACTATGGCTACACCTTC - 14 TRBJ1-2 TRBV13 -
CTSSVGTGHSTDTQYF TGTACCAGCAGCGTAGGGACAGGGCATAGCACAGATACGCAGTATTTT TRBD1 16 TRBJ2-3 TRBV9 -
CASSNLGEGLENEQFF TGTGCCAGCAGCAATCTCGGGGAGGGGCTGGAGAATGAGCAGTTCTTC TRBD2 16 TRBJ2-1 TRBV11-1 -
CSAADFSSYNEQFF TGCAGTGCTGCTGACTTCAGCTCCTACAATGAGCAGTTCTTC - 14 TRBJ2-1 TRBV20-1 few
CASSKAEDGKFSNEQFF TGTGCCAGCAGCAAAGCCGAGGACGGGAAGTTCTCCAATGAGCAGTTCTTC - 17 TRBJ2-1 TRBV21-1 -
CASLTVRGGRGRELFF TGTGCCAGCCTTACCGTGAGGGGCGGACGAGGAAGGGAGCTGTTTTTT - 16 TRBJ2-2 TRBV28 -
CAISEMRTAYGYTF TGTGCCATCAGTGAGATGAGGACAGCTTATGGCTACACCTTC - 14 TRBJ1-2 TRBV10-3 many
CASSWGQTDTQYF TGTGCCAGCAGTTGGGGGCAAACAGATACGCAGTATTTT - 13 TRBJ2-3 TRBV27 few
CAINSGREIDNEQYF TGTGCCATCAACTCAGGACGGGAGATCGACAATGAGCAGTACTTC - 15 TRBJ2-7 TRBV10-3 -
CSARDGGENYGYIF TGCAGTGCTAGAGATGGCGGGGAGAACTATGGCTACATCTTC - 14 TRBJ1-2 TRBV20-1 -
CASSLFKAALYEQYF TGTGCCAGCAGCTTATTCAAAGCGGCCCTCTACGAGCAGTACTTC - 15 TRBJ2-7 TRBV7-8 -
CASSPRETSAVNEQFF TGCGCCAGCAGCCCGAGGGAGACTAGCGCCGTAAATGAGCAGTTCTTC TRBD2 16 TRBJ2-1 TRBV5-1 few
CASSLAINTEAFF TGTGCCAGCAGTTTAGCCATAAACACTGAAGCTTTCTTT - 13 TRBJ1-1 TRBV12-3/TRBV12-4 -
CASSTGEGSYNEQFF TGTGCCAGCAGCACAGGAGAGGGATCCTACAATGAGCAGTTCTTC - 15 TRBJ2-1 TRBV5-1 many
CASSLSGRVSNEQFF TGTGCCAGCAGCTTGAGCGGGAGGGTTTCTAATGAGCAGTTCTTC TRBD2 15 TRBJ2-1 TRBV7-2 -
CASQGGTDTQYF TGTGCCAGTCAAGGGGGCACAGATACGCAGTATTTT - 12 TRBJ2-3 TRBV4-2 few
CSAGFRTTYYEQYF TGCAGTGCTGGATTTCGGACTACCTACTACGAGCAGTACTTC - 14 TRBJ2-7 TRBV20-1 -
CATSDLADSPLHF TGTGCCACCAGTGACTTAGCGGATTCACCCCTCCACTTT - 13 TRBJ1-6 TRBV24-1 few
CASSNRHPETDTQYF TGTGCCAGCAGCAATCGACACCCGGAGACAGATACGCAGTATTTT - 15 TRBJ2-3 TRBV11-1 few
CASSLLNSNNSPLHF TGTGCCAGCAGCTTACTTAACAGCAATAATTCACCCCTCCACTTT - 15 TRBJ1-6 TRBV7-8 -
CASSLTAFNSPLHF TGTGCCAGCAGCTTGACAGCTTTCAATTCACCCCTCCACTTT - 14 TRBJ1-6 TRBV14 -
CASNRGYDSGANVLTF TGTGCCAGCAACAGGGGGTATGACTCTGGGGCCAACGTCCTGACTTTC TRBD1 16 TRBJ2-6 TRBV6-5 few
CATSGRMTQGVDNEQFF TGTGCCACCAGTGGACGCATGACGCAGGGAGTGGACAATGAGCAGTTCTTC - 17 TRBJ2-1 TRBV24-1 -
CASSPQDRDRDNSPLHF TGTGCCAGCAGCCCACAGGACCGGGACAGGGATAATTCACCCCTCCACTTT TRBD1 17 TRBJ1-6 TRBV7-9 -
CASSQDWIMGTQYF TGTGCCAGCAGCCAAGATTGGATTATGGGGACCCAGTACTTC - 14 TRBJ2-5 TRBV14 -
CSVERASGLSTDTQYF TGCAGCGTTGAAAGGGCTAGCGGGCTTAGCACAGATACGCAGTATTTT TRBD2 16 TRBJ2-3 TRBV29-1 few
CASSCGVDSYEQYF TGTGCCAGCAGCTGCGGGGTCGACTCCTACGAGCAGTACTTC - 14 TRBJ2-7 TRBV11-1 -
CASSPNLLGQFF TGTGCCAGTAGTCCCAACCTTCTCGGGCAGTTCTTC - 12 TRBJ2-1 TRBV19 -
CASSLARVEEKLFF TGCGCCAGCAGCTTGGCCAGGGTGGAGGAAAAACTGTTTTTT - 14 TRBJ1-4 TRBV5-1 -
CASSLGDTGSEKLFF TGTGCCAGCAGCTTGGGGGACACCGGGAGTGAAAAACTGTTTTTT - 15 TRBJ1-4 TRBV7-9 few
CASSLAYTPNTEAFF TGTGCCAGCAGCTTGGCGTACACGCCGAACACTGAAGCTTTCTTT - 15 TRBJ1-1 TRBV5-5 -
CSARSERGSTDTQYF TGCAGTGCTAGATCCGAGCGGGGTAGCACAGATACGCAGTATTTT TRBD2 15 TRBJ2-3 TRBV20-1 -
CASSPVYLAGGRNEQFF TGTGCCAGCAGTCCCGTTTACCTAGCGGGGGGGCGGAATGAGCAGTTCTTC TRBD2 17 TRBJ2-1 TRBV27 -
CASSPPLGLAPDTQYF TGTGCCAGCAGCCCACCCCTGGGACTAGCCCCAGATACGCAGTATTTT TRBD2 16 TRBJ2-3 TRBV7-2 -
CASSMGPYPNEQFF TGTGCCAGTAGTATGGGGCCTTATCCTAATGAGCAGTTCTTC - 14 TRBJ2-1 TRBV19 -
CASSMRPGEYEQYF TGTGCCAGTAGTATGAGGCCGGGAGAGTACGAGCAGTACTTC - 14 TRBJ2-7 TRBV19 -
CASSFVGFEAFF TGTGCCAGCAGCTTTGTAGGCTTTGAAGCTTTCTTT - 12 TRBJ1-1 TRBV6-1 -
CATSRDRPPWEVNTEAFF TGTGCCACCAGCAGAGATAGACCCCCGTGGGAAGTGAACACTGAAGCTTTCTTT - 18 TRBJ1-1 TRBV15 -
CASSPPGTQCF TGTGCCAGCAGCCCTCCGGGTACGCAGTGTTTT - 11 TRBJ2-3 TRBV14 -
CASSPGQVSYEQYF TGTGCCAGCAGTCCCGGACAGGTTTCCTACGAGCAGTACTTC TRBD1 14 TRBJ2-7 TRBV12-3/TRBV12-4 many
CSAIAGLGGETQYF TGCAGTGCTATAGCTGGTCTCGGGGGGGAGACCCAGTACTTC TRBD2 14 TRBJ2-5 TRBV20-1 few